The rows below give T cell receptor beta chains drawn from one sample of a study of vaccination effects on CD4 cells after COVID-19. Profiling relied on immunoSEQ multiplex PCR, and the TCRdb table lists in-frame clones only, not all of them. The data hold approximately 38,000 clones, with around two thirds observed a single time. Their antigens remain unidentified. This specimen consisted of CD4+ T cells from PBMCs cultured without peptide, obtained after COVID-19 vaccination. Receptor source: a human donor who received a COVID-19 vaccine. Both conserved end residues are part of each CDR3. Each record gives: clone size, J gene, V gene, CDR3 protein. Clone sizes are given selectively: once, few, many, or a class where the clone is expanded.

size: -; J: TRBJ1-1; V: TRBV6-2/TRBV6-3; CDR3: CASSYTDGTEAFF
size: -; J: TRBJ1-1; V: TRBV30; CDR3: CAWSVGSTANTEAFF
size: -; J: TRBJ2-1; V: TRBV24-1; CDR3: CATSQDNEQFF
size: few; J: TRBJ2-7; V: TRBV5-1; CDR3: CASSPNTATYEQYF
size: -; J: TRBJ2-1; V: TRBV19; CDR3: CASSSQTGGAYNEQFF
size: -; J: TRBJ2-3; V: TRBV18; CDR3: CASSKSDTQYF
size: -; J: TRBJ2-1; V: TRBV5-4; CDR3: CASSLTGPYNEQFF
size: -; J: TRBJ2-6; V: TRBV9; CDR3: CASSVEEWLMLTF
size: -; J: TRBJ1-4; V: TRBV5-4; CDR3: CASSLDWDEKLFF
size: -; J: TRBJ2-2; V: TRBV27; CDR3: CASSLKGPGELFF
size: -; J: TRBJ1-4; V: TRBV6-5; CDR3: CASSRDRTNEKLFF
size: -; J: TRBJ1-2; V: TRBV5-1; CDR3: CASSFDGQEGYTF